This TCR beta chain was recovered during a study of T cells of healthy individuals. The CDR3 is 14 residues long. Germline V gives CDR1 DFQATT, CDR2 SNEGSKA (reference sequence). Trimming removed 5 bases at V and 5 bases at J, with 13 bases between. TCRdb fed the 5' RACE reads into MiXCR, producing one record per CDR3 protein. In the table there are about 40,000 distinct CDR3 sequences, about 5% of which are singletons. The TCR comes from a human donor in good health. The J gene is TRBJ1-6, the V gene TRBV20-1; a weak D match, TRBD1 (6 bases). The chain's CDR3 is CSAQDRLDNSPLHF. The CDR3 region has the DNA TGCAGTGCTCAAGACAGGCTAGATAATTCACCCCTCCACTTT.